What follows are 19 T cell receptor beta chains derived from one specimen sequenced in a study of CD8+ T cells in alopecia areata. RNA extraction was followed by reverse transcription into cDNA, which acted as the sequencing template. TCRdb keeps only in-frame clones here, not all; method: immunoSEQ multiplex PCR. The sample consists of approximately 210,000 clones, just over 65% of them appearing once. The treatment is: oral pan-JAK inhibitor, 5-10 mg twice daily. Source: CD4+ T cells sorted from blood, taken around week 44, from a patient treated with tofacitinib. These receptors originate from a human donor with alopecia areata.

The J gene is TRBJ1-2, the V gene TRBV7-9; TRBD1 matches at 8 bases. The junction had 9 bases not matched to a gene; V was cut back by 5 bases and J by 7 bases. CDR1 and CDR2 (germline): SEHNR, FQNEAQ (reference sequence). CDR3 length equals 14 residues. The CDR3 region is CASSGGQGVPGYTF. Here the CDR3 DNA reads TGTGCCAGCAGCGGAGGACAGGGTGTTCCTGGCTACACCTTC.

The chain links TRBV5-1 to TRBJ2-7, with TRBD1 matching over 11 bases. CDR1 SGHRS and CDR2 YFSETQ come from the germline V gene. The trim removed 2 bases at V and 5 bases at J, leaving 3 bases unmatched. The CDR3 is 14 amino acids. In nucleotides, the CDR3 is TGCGCCAGCAGCTTCGGACAGGGGGCCCACGAGCAGTACTTC. Translated: CASSFGQGAHEQYF.

The chain uses TRBV2 and TRBJ1-5; D remains unclear. The length of the CDR3 is 15 residues. The germline V and J ends were trimmed by 4 bases and 0 bases, with 10 bases remaining between them. The germline V gene encodes CDR1 SNHLY and CDR2 FYNNEI. CDR3 residues: CASSVMGVSNQPQHF. CDR3 DNA: TGTGCCAGCAGTGTCATGGGCGTTAGCAATCAGCCCCAGCATTTT.

This clone has a handful of counts. The chain has TRBV7-2 and TRBJ2-1, with 14 positions matching TRBD2. Trimming at V came to 5 bases and at J to 10 bases, leaving 4 bases not matched to a gene. Per germline, CDR1 SGHTA and CDR2 FQGNSA. The CDR3 has 14 residues. CDR3 bases: TGTGCCAGCAGCCCGGGACTAGCGGGGGAGGAGCAGTTCTTC. Its protein is CASSPGLAGEEQFF.

This clone was picked up a small number of times. The chain has TRBV11-2 and TRBJ1-2, with a weak D call TRBD1 (6 bases). This CDR3 contains 13 residues. Trimming pared 5 bases from V and 2 bases from J, leaving 9 bases between. Germline values: CDR1 SGHAT, CDR2 FQNNGV. DNA of the CDR3: TGTGCCAGCAGCCCTGGACAGAACTATGGCTACACCTTC. Amino acid sequence: CASSPGQNYGYTF.

This chain joins TRBV15 and TRBJ1-3; no firm D call. V was clipped by 4 bases and J by 0 bases, with 7 bases between them. The CDR3 is 14 amino acids. Germline V gene data show CDR1 as LNHNV and CDR2 as YYDKDF (reference sequence). The DNA for the CDR3 is TGTGCCACCAGCATGCCCAACTCTGGAAACACCATATATTTT. Its protein is CATSMPNSGNTIYF.

The chain uses TRBV7-2 and TRBJ2-1, with no clear D. This CDR3 comprises 15 residues. The germline V gene has CDR1 SGHTA and CDR2 FQGNSA. V was cut by 5 bases and J by 6 bases, with 17 bases left in between. The CDR3 protein is CASSPEGLVVNEQFF. For the CDR3, the DNA is TGTGCCAGCAGCCCAGAAGGGTTAGTAGTCAATGAGCAGTTCTTC.

V and J are TRBV30 and TRBJ2-7, with 8 bases that match TRBD1. This CDR3 comprises 14 residues. V lost 2 bases and J lost 1; bases outside the gene matches: 4. The germline V gene encodes CDR1 GTSNPN and CDR2 SVGIG (reference sequence). CDR3 bases: TGTGCCTGGAGTCCCTGGACAGGGTCCTACGAGCAGTACTTC. Translated, it gives CAWSPWTGSYEQYF.

The chain couples TRBV4-3 to TRBJ2-5, with 9 bases that match TRBD2. V trimming: 0 bases; J trimming: 4 bases; junction bases outside the gene matches: 9. Germline V lookup: CDR1 LGHNA, CDR2 YSLEER. The CDR3 loop spans 17 amino acids. In DNA, the CDR3 is TGCGCCAGCAGCCAAGAGGGCCTAGCGGGGAGATCAGAGACCCAGTACTTC. Translated, it gives CASSQEGLAGRSETQYF.

CDR3 in amino acids: CASSLLGDREAFF. In nucleotides, the CDR3 is TGTGCCAGCAGTTTATTGGGGGACAGGGAAGCTTTCTTT. The chain links TRBV27 to TRBJ1-1, with 8 bases that match TRBD1. CDR1 is MNHEY, CDR2 SMNVEV, per germline (reference sequence). V was clipped by 1 base and J by 8 bases; unmatched bases: 3. The CDR3 extends over 13 amino acids.

This chain links TRBV29-1 with TRBJ2-3; D remains unclear. In germline, CDR1 is SQVTM, CDR2 ANQGSEA. Trimming pared 4 bases from V and 2 bases from J, leaving 10 bases between. CDR3 length: 13 residues. CDR3 loop: CSVGGRATDTQYF. The CDR3 DNA reads as TGCAGCGTTGGCGGACGGGCCACAGATACGCAGTATTTT.

The chain employs TRBV29-1 and TRBJ1-2; TRBD1 matches at 7 bases. From germline, CDR1 is SQVTM and CDR2 ANQGSEA. The ends lost 4 bases at V and 6 bases at J; junction bases unmatched: 5. The CDR3 spans 12 residues. The CDR3 DNA sequence: TGCAGCGTTGTATCAGGGGGTGATGGCTACACCTTC. Protein product: CSVVSGGDGYTF.

V and J are TRBV10-3 and TRBJ1-2; D ambiguous. Germline CDR1 is ENHRY and CDR2 is SYGVKD. Trimming stripped 2 bases from V and 7 bases from J, with 17 bases between. The CDR3 extends over 15 amino acids. The CDR3 region has the DNA TGTGCCATCAGTGAGATGATAGTGGGTCTAGCTGGCTACACCTTC. Encoded protein: CAISEMIVGLAGYTF.

The rearrangement uses TRBV13 and TRBJ2-3; D gene unclear. There are 13 residues in the CDR3. The V gene's germline CDR1 is PRHDT and CDR2 FYEKMQ (reference sequence). V was shortened by 5 bases and J by 2 bases, with 8 bases between the two germline ends. The chain's CDR3 is CASSPSITDTQYF. Here the CDR3 DNA reads TGTGCCAGCAGCCCTTCAATCACAGATACGCAGTATTTT.

The CDR3 protein is CAWSSSDRGFQYF. CDR3 in DNA: TGTGCCTGGAGTTCCTCAGACAGGGGATTTCAGTACTTC. V is TRBV30 and J is TRBJ2-4, with TRBD1 matching over 8 bases. The V segment lost 2 bases and the J segment 11 bases; nucleotides outside the gene matches: 8. Per germline, CDR1 GTSNPN and CDR2 SVGIG (reference sequence). The CDR3 has 13 amino acids.

The DNA of the CDR3 is TGTGCCTGGAGTGTACAGTCTGAATATGGCTACACCTTC. Translating it yields CAWSVQSEYGYTF. V usage is TRBV30 and J usage is TRBJ1-2; D not resolved. The CDR3 contains 13 residues. From germline, CDR1 is GTSNPN and CDR2 SVGIG (reference sequence). Trimming shortened V by 0 bases and J by 5 bases, and 10 bases separated the two germline ends.

The CDR3 DNA reads as TGTGCCTGGAGTCAGGGGTTGGAGACCCAGTACTTC. Translated, it gives CAWSQGLETQYF. The J gene is TRBJ2-5, the V gene TRBV30, with a tentative D call TRBD1 (6 bases). V gave up 2 bases and J gave up 5 bases, with 9 bases separating them. Germline CDR1 GTSNPN, CDR2 SVGIG (reference sequence). The length of the CDR3 is 12 residues.

Points on this clone: The junction shows a germline mismatch at one end, possibly a read error. The V call is TRBV29-1, the J call TRBJ1-2, with D perhaps matching TRBD1 (5 bases). Germline CDR1 and CDR2: SQVTM and ANQGSEA. This CDR3 comprises 11 residues. The CDR3 region is CSVGFAGSLGF. CDR3 nucleotides: TGCAGCGTTGGGTTTGCAGGGTCGCTCGGCTTC.

This chain connects TRBV30 to TRBJ2-1; D gene ambiguous. With 2 bases removed from V and 7 bases from J, the gap between germline ends came to 6 bases. Germline V gene lookup returns CDR1 GTSNPN and CDR2 SVGIG (reference sequence). The CDR3 spans 11 residues. This chain's CDR3 is CAWSRSNEQFF. For the CDR3, the DNA is TGTGCCTGGAGTCGGTCGAATGAGCAGTTCTTC.